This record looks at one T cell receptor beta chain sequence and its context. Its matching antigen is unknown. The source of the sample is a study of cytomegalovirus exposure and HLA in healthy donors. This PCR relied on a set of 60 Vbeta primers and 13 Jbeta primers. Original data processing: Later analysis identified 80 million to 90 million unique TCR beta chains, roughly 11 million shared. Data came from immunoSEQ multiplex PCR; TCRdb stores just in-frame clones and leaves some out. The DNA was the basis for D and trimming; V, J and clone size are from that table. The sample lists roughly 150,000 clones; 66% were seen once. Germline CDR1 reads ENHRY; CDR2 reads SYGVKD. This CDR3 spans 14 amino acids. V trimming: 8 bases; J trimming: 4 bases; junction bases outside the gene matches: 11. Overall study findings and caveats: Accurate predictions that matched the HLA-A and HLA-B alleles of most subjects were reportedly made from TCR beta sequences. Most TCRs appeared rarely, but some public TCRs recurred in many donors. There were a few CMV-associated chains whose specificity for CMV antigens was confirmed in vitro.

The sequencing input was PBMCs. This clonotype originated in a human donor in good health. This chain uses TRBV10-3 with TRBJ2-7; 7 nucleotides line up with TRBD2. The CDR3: CAIRAGEGRYEQYF. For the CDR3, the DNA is TGTGCCATCCGGGCGGGGGAAGGCAGGTACGAGCAGTACTTC.